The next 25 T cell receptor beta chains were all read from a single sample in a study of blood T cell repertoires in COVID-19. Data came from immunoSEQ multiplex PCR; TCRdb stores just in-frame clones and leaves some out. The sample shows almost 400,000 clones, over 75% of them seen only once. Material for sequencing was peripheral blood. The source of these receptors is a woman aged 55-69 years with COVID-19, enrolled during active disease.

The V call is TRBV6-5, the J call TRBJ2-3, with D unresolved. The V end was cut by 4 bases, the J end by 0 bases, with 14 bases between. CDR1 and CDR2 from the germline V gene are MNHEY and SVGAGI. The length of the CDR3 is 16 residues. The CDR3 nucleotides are TGTGCCAGCAGTTTCAACCCAGGAATCAGCACAGATACGCAGTATTTT. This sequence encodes CASSFNPGISTDTQYF.

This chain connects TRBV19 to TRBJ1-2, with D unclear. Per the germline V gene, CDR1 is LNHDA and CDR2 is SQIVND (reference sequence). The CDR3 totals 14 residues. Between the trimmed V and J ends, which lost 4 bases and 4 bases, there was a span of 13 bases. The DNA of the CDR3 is TGTGCCAGTAGTAGCATGGGAGCTAGCTATGGCTACACCTTC. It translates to CASSSMGASYGYTF.

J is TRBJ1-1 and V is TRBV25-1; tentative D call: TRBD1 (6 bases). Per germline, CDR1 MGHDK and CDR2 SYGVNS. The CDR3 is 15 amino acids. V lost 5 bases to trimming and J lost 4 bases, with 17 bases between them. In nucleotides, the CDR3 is TGTGCCAGCAGTAAAGGACAGCAATCGACCACTGAAGCTTTCTTT. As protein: CASSKGQQSTTEAFF.

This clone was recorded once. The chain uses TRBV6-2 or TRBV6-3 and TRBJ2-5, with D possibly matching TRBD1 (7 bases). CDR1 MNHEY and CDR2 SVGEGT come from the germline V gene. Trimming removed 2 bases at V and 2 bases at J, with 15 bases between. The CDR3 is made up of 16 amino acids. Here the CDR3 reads CASSYGEPGGQETQYF. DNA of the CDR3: TGTGCCAGCAGTTACGGGGAACCAGGGGGGCAAGAGACCCAGTACTTC.

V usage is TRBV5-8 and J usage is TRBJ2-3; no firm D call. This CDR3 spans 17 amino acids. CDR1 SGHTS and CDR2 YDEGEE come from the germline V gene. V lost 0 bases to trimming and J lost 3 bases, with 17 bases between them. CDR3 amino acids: CASSLASVVIGTDTQYF. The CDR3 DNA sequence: TGTGCCAGCAGCTTGGCCTCCGTCGTGATCGGGACAGATACGCAGTATTTT.

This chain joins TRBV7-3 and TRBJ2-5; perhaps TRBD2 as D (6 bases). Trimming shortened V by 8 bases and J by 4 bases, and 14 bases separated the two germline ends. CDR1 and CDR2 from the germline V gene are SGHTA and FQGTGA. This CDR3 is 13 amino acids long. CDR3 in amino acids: CASGIMGGETQYF. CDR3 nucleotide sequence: TGTGCCAGCGGCATAATGGGGGGAGAGACCCAGTACTTC.

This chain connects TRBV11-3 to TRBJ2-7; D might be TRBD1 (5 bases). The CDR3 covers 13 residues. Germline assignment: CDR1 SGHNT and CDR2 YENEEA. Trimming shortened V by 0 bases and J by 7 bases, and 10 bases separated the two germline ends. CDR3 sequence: CASSLDQGGEQYF. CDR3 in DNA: TGTGCCAGCAGCTTAGACCAGGGTGGAGAGCAGTACTTC.

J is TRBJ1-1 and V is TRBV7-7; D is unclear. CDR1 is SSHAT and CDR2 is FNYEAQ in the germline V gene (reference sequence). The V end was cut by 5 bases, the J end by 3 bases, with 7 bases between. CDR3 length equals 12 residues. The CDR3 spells CASSPRDTEAFF. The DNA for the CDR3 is TGTGCCAGCAGCCCCCGGGACACTGAAGCTTTCTTT.

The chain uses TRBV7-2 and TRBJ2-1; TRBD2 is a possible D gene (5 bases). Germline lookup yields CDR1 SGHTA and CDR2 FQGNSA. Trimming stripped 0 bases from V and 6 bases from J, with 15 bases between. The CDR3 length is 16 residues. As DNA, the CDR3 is TGTGCCAGCAGCTTAGCTAGCGCGGTCCTTGTCAATGAGCAGTTCTTC. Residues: CASSLASAVLVNEQFF.

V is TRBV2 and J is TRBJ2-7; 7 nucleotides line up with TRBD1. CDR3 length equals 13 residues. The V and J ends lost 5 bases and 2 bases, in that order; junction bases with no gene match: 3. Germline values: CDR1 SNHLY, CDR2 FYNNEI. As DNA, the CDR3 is TGTGCCAGCAGTCCGGGGACAGCCTACGAGCAGTACTTC. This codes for CASSPGTAYEQYF.

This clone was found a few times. DNA of the CDR3: TGTGCCAGCAGTGACCGGGGGGGTTCCGCAGATACGCAGTATTTT. This translates into CASSDRGGSADTQYF. This rearrangement joins TRBV2 to TRBJ2-3; 8 nucleotides agree with TRBD2. CDR1 SNHLY and CDR2 FYNNEI come from the germline V gene. CDR3 length equals 15 residues. V was clipped by 3 bases and J by 4 bases; unmatched bases: 6. The full variable domain, rest sourced from reference TRBV2 and TRBJ2-3, is EPEVTQTPSHQVTQMGQEVILRCVPISNHLYFYWYRQILGQKVEFLVSFYNNEISEKSEIFDDQFSVERPDGSNFTLKIRSTKLEDSAMYFCASSDRGGSADTQYFGPGTRLTVL.

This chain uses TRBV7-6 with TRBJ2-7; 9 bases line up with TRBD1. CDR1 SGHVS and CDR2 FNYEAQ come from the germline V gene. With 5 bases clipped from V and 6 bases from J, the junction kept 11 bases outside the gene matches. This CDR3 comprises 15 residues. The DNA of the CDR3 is TGTGCCAGCAGCACACAGGGGGCTGCGGGCTCCGAGCAGTACTTC. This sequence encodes CASSTQGAAGSEQYF.

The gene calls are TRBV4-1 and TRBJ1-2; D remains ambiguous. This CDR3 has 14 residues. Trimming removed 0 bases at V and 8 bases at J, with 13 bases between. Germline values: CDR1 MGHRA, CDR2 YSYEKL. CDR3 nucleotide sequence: TGCGCCAGCAGCCAAGACAAGAGACATGGGGGCTACACCTTC. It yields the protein CASSQDKRHGGYTF.

The CDR3 here is CASSRGLAGYTDTQYF. CDR3 bases: TGCGCCAGCAGCCGCGGACTAGCGGGGTACACAGATACGCAGTATTTT. The chain employs TRBV5-1 and TRBJ2-3; 12 nucleotides match TRBD2. This CDR3 has 16 amino acids. The germline CDR1 and CDR2 sequences are SGHRS and YFSETQ. After removal of 4 bases from V and 2 bases from J, the junction contained 5 bases not matched to a gene.

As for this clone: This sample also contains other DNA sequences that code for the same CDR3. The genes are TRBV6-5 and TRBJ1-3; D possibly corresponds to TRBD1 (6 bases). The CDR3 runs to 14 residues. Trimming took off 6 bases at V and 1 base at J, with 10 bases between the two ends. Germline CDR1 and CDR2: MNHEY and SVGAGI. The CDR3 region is CASRPQGSGNTIYF. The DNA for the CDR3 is TGTGCCAGCAGACCTCAGGGGTCTGGAAACACCATATATTTT.

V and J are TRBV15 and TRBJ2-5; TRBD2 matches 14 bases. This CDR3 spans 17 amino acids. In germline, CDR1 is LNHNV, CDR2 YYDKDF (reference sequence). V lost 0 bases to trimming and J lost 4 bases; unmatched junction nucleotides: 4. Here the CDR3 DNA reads TGTGCCACCAGCAGAGATTGGGGACTAGCGGGGGCAGAGACCCAGTACTTC. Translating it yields CATSRDWGLAGAETQYF.

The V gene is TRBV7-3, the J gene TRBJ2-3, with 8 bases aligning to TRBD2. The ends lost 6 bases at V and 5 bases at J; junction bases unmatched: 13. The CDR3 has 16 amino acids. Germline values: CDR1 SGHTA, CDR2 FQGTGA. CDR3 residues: CASRAGRGGQLDTQYF. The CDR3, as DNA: TGTGCCAGCAGGGCAGGCCGGGGGGGCCAGTTAGATACGCAGTATTTT.

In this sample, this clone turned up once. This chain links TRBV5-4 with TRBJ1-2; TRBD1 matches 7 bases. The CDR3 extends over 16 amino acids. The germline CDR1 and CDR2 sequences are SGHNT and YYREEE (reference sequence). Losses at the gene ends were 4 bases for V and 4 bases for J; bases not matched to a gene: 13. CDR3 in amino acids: CASSPRQGSPIYGYTF. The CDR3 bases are TGTGCCAGCAGCCCGCGACAGGGATCCCCTATCTATGGCTACACCTTC.

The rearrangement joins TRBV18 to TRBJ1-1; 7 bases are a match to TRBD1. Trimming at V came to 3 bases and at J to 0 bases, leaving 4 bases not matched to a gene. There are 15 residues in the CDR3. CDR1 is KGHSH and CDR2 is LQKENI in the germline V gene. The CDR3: CASSPLGQLNTEAFF. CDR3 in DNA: TGTGCCAGCTCACCTTTGGGACAGTTGAACACTGAAGCTTTCTTT.

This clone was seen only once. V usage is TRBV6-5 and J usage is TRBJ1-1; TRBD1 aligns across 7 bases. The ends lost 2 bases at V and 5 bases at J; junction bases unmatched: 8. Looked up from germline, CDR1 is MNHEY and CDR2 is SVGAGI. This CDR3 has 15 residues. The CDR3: CASSYERGRRTEAFF. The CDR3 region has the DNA TGTGCCAGCAGTTACGAGAGGGGGCGAAGGACTGAAGCTTTCTTT.

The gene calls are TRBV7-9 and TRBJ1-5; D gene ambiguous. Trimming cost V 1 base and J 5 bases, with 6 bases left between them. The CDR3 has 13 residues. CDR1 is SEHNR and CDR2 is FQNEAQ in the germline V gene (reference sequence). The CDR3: CASSLDKDQPQHF. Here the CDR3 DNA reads TGTGCCAGCAGCTTAGACAAAGATCAGCCCCAGCATTTT.

The CDR3: CASSPRPGQNYGYTF. The CDR3 nucleotides are TGTGCCAGCAGCCCCCGACCGGGACAGAACTATGGCTACACCTTC. The chain is built from TRBV5-6 and TRBJ1-2, with 7 bases matching TRBD1. After removal of 4 bases from V and 2 bases from J, the junction contained 8 bases not matched to a gene. Germline CDR1 reads SGHDT; CDR2 reads YYEEEE. There are 15 residues in the CDR3.

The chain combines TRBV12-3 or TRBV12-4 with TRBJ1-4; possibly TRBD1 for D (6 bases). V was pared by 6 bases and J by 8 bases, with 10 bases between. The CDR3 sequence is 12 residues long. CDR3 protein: CASRSGVEKLFF. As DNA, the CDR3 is TGTGCCAGCAGATCAGGGGTGGAAAAACTGTTTTTT.

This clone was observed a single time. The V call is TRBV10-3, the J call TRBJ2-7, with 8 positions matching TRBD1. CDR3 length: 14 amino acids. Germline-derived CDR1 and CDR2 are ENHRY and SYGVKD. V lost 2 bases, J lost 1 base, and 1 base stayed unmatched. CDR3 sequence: CAISEDRGSYEQYF. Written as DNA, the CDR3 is TGTGCCATCAGTGAGGACAGGGGATCCTACGAGCAGTACTTC.

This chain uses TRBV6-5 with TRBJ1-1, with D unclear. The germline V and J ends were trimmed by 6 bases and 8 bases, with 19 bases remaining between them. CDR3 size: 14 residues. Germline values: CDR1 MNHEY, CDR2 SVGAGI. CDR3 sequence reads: CASSSAPRLEEAFF. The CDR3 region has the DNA TGTGCCAGCAGCTCGGCCCCCCGGTTGGAGGAAGCTTTCTTT.